This T cell receptor beta chain was observed in a study of T-cell reconstitution after alpha-beta-depleted transplantation in children (dated by TCRdb to about 2016). Turning to the overall study: Using TCR repertoire profiling, the study quantitatively followed how T-cell immune reconstitution unfolded in children after TCRalphabeta/CD19-depleted allogeneic hematopoietic cell transplantation.

The study at large found these results: In some patients, the high TCRbeta diversity seen at day 60 was put down to recipient T cells and intrathymic progenitors that had survived conditioning. Over the following months the frequencies of hyperexpanded clones went down, and after one year T-cell counts and TCRbeta diversity were mostly credited to newly produced T cells. Apparently early alphabetaT-cell count recovery about two months after transplant reportedly relied on only several hundred rapidly expanded clones derived from non-depleted graft cells.

The treatment or condition label, read with the paper, signifies: allogeneic hematopoietic cell transplantation with graft depleted of TCRalphabeta T cells and CD19 B cells. The transplant recipients were children given TCRalphabeta/CD19-depleted allogeneic hematopoietic cell grafts. This clonotype was seen repeatedly, ten times or more. Its antigen target is currently unknown. Nothing much larger sits one base from this clone, and base qualities are not available. The receptor library was made with PCR. The instrument given in TCRdb is Illumina HiSeq 2500. TCR library preparation used molecular barcoding, with unique molecular identifiers applied to normalize quantification of the TCRbeta repertoire. TCRdb's own reprocessing of the public reads used fastp at Q25 and MiXCR and kept productive beta chains. Identical CDR3 protein sequences are pooled into one entry, listed with their most common genes and DNA. The sample table records approximately 490,000 distinct CDR3 sequences; 10% of these occur just once. The ten largest clones represent roughly 2% of the sample.

V lost 0 bases and J lost 4 bases; the stretch between them is 15 bases long. Counted from cysteine to phenylalanine, this CDR3 has 16 amino acids. Only the CDR3 region is kept as DNA, spanning 48 bases read in frame from base 1. CDR1 and CDR2, per the germline V gene (reference sequence), are DFQATT and SNEGSKA. The rearranged chain carries TRBV20-1 and TRBJ2-2; a confident D gene designation cannot be given. The source of this sequence is a child under 10 years old with inherited bone marrow failure, due to receive a stem cell transplant. Sequenced material: PBMCs, taken before TCRalphabeta/CD19-depleted stem cell transplant. The sequence in DNA is TGCAGTGCTAGAGATCGTCCCTACCTCGGCACCGGGGAGCTGTTTTTT. It is translated as CSARDRPYLGTGELFF.